This passage covers 32 T cell receptor beta chains from one sample sequenced in a study of glioma-infiltrating T cells after dendritic cell vaccination. Documented time point: after dendritic cell vaccination, including at tumor progression/relapse. The repertoire was sequenced with immunoSEQ multiplex PCR; TCRdb's copy has only in-frame clones and lacks some. The sample gives 85,000 to 100,000 clones, over 80% of which show up once; approximately 5.5% is in the top ten. Sequences were derived from blood, sampled after dendritic cell vaccination. These receptor sequences come from a human donor with glioblastoma.

This clone was seen once. The chain is built from TRBV19 and TRBJ2-7, with D tentatively TRBD2 (6 bases). Per germline, CDR1 LNHDA and CDR2 SQIVND (reference sequence). This CDR3 has 14 amino acids. V gave up 9 bases and J gave up 6 bases, with 21 bases separating them. The CDR3 sequence is CASKYTRLVGEQYF. CDR3 nucleotide sequence: TGTGCCAGCAAATACACTAGACTAGTAGGCGAGCAGTACTTC.

The chain joins TRBV30 to TRBJ1-3, with 7 positions matching TRBD1. The CDR3 consists of 13 residues. J lost 4 bases, V lost 5 bases, and 5 bases had no gene match. From germline, CDR1 is GTSNPN and CDR2 SVGIG (reference sequence). The CDR3, as DNA: TGTGCCTGGGACAGGGTTTGGGGAAACACCATATATTTT. As protein: CAWDRVWGNTIYF.

The V call is TRBV6-6, the J call TRBJ2-5, with TRBD2 as a possible D gene (5 bases). The length of the CDR3 is 16 residues. Germline V gene data show CDR1 as MNHNY and CDR2 as SVGAGI (reference sequence). V dropped 0 bases and J dropped 6 bases, with 17 bases sitting between them. The CDR3 DNA sequence: TGTGCCAGCAGTTACTCGAATTCCCCGGGGTTAAAGACCCAGTACTTC. Protein sequence: CASSYSNSPGLKTQYF.

The chain couples TRBV6-5 to TRBJ2-7, with 7 bases matching TRBD1. The V and J ends lost 5 bases and 10 bases, in that order; junction bases with no gene match: 8. The germline CDR1 and CDR2 sequences are MNHEY and SVGAGI. This CDR3 spans 12 amino acids. CDR3 protein: CASSQFTGEQYF. The CDR3 nucleotides read TGTGCCAGCAGTCAGTTTACAGGGGAACAGTACTTC.

The V and J genes are TRBV5-1 and TRBJ1-1; TRBD1 agrees at 7 bases. Germline V gene lookup returns CDR1 SGHRS and CDR2 YFSETQ. The V segment lost 3 bases and the J segment 0 bases; nucleotides outside the gene matches: 2. The length of the CDR3 is 14 residues. Here the CDR3 reads CASSSTGMNTEAFF. DNA for the CDR3: TGCGCCAGCAGCTCGACAGGGATGAACACTGAAGCTTTCTTT.

The table lists this clone with a count of one. The rearrangement links TRBV28 to TRBJ1-2; 7 positions agree with TRBD1. The CDR3 is 13 amino acids. J gave up 4 bases and V 6 bases, and 5 bases lay outside the gene matches. Germline V gives CDR1 MDHEN, CDR2 SYDVKM. The CDR3, as DNA: TGTGCCAGCAGCCCGGGACAGACCTATGGCTACACCTTC. Its translation: CASSPGQTYGYTF.

The chain links TRBV4-1 to TRBJ2-4; 9 bases line up with TRBD1. The junction had 5 bases not matched to a gene; V was cut back by 1 base and J by 4 bases. The germline CDR1 and CDR2 sequences are MGHRA and YSYEKL. The CDR3 spans 16 residues. The CDR3 DNA reads TGCGCCAGCAGCCAAGCCCCGGGACAGGGAAAAAACATTCAGTACTTC. As protein: CASSQAPGQGKNIQYF.

The chain combines TRBV11-2 with TRBJ1-2, with D maybe TRBD1 (5 bases). The CDR3 spans 14 residues. V was pared by 3 bases and J by 8 bases, with 16 bases between. Per the germline V gene, CDR1 is SGHAT and CDR2 is FQNNGV. CDR3 residues: CASSFAGLEAGYTF. The CDR3 coding sequence is TGTGCCAGCAGCTTCGCAGGGCTTGAAGCCGGCTACACCTTC.

V gene TRBV6-1 combines with J gene TRBJ1-2, with 7 bases aligning to TRBD1. The V and J ends lost 4 bases and 1 base, in that order; junction bases with no gene match: 3. The length of the CDR3 is 14 residues. Germline CDR1 reads MNHNS; CDR2 reads SASEGT. CDR3 amino acids: CASSVWTGNYGYTF. The CDR3 DNA reads TGTGCCAGCAGTGTGTGGACAGGTAACTATGGCTACACCTTC.

The chain joins TRBV5-5 to TRBJ2-5; TRBD1 aligns across 8 bases. The V segment lost 4 bases and the J segment 8 bases; nucleotides outside the gene matches: 7. Germline V gene sequence: CDR1 SGHKS, CDR2 YYEKEE (reference sequence). The length of the CDR3 is 13 residues. The CDR3 sequence: CASSQTGGTTQYF. CDR3 in DNA: TGTGCCAGCAGCCAAACAGGGGGGACAACCCAGTACTTC.

The genes are TRBV5-1 and TRBJ1-1; TRBD1 is a possible D gene (6 bases). Germline values: CDR1 SGHRS, CDR2 YFSETQ. V was shortened by 0 bases and J by 0 bases, with 12 bases between the two germline ends. This CDR3 is 16 amino acids long. CDR3 loop: CASSLEGGPVNTEAFF. In DNA form, the CDR3 reads TGCGCCAGCAGCTTGGAGGGGGGGCCAGTGAACACTGAAGCTTTCTTT.

This rearrangement joins TRBV2 to TRBJ1-5; D unresolved. The germline V gene encodes CDR1 SNHLY and CDR2 FYNNEI. This CDR3 region has 14 residues. V lost 2 bases and J lost 1, with 6 bases in between. The CDR3 reads CASSEIGSNQPQHF. The CDR3 region has the DNA TGTGCCAGCAGTGAAATCGGGAGCAATCAGCCCCAGCATTTT.

The genes are TRBV18 and TRBJ2-7; perhaps TRBD2 as D (5 bases). Germline V lookup: CDR1 KGHSH, CDR2 LQKENI. The CDR3 runs 14 residues. The germline V and J ends were trimmed by 2 bases and 0 bases, with 8 bases remaining between them. The CDR3 spells CASSPRRSSYEQYF. The CDR3 nucleotides are TGTGCCAGCTCACCAAGGAGGAGCTCCTACGAGCAGTACTTC.

The chain couples TRBV18 to TRBJ1-1; maybe TRBD1 (6 bases). V was clipped by 3 bases and J by 0 bases, with 11 bases between them. Per germline, CDR1 KGHSH and CDR2 LQKENI. This CDR3 contains 15 residues. The CDR3 bases are TGTGCCAGCTCACCCCTGGACAGTTTGAACACTGAAGCTTTCTTT. Protein: CASSPLDSLNTEAFF. Using reference TRBV18 and TRBJ1-1 for the parts outside the CDR3, the full variable domain is NAGVMQNPRHLVRRRGQEARLRCSPMKGHSHVYWYRQLPEEGLKFMVYLQKENIIDESGMPKERFSAEFPKEGPSILRIQQVVRGDSAAYFCASSPLDSLNTEAFFGQGTRLTVV.

This clone was recorded once. The V and J genes are TRBV29-1 and TRBJ2-1, with 14 positions matching TRBD2. The V segment lost 4 bases and the J segment 1 base; nucleotides outside the gene matches: 0. Germline lookup yields CDR1 SQVTM and CDR2 ANQGSEA. The CDR3 covers 15 residues. The CDR3 here is CSVGTSGRSYNEQFF. The CDR3, as DNA: TGCAGCGTTGGGACTAGCGGGAGGTCCTACAATGAGCAGTTCTTC.

Points on this clone: This CDR3 is also generated by other DNA sequences in the sample. The rearrangement uses TRBV18 and TRBJ1-4; tentative D call: TRBD1 (5 bases). Germline V gene lookup returns CDR1 KGHSH and CDR2 LQKENI. The V and J ends lost 3 bases and 6 bases respectively, with 17 bases between them. This CDR3 spans 16 amino acids. The DNA for the CDR3 is TGTGCCAGCTCACCCGATATGGGGGGGGACCATGAAAAACTGTTTTTT. Translation: CASSPDMGGDHEKLFF.

The J gene is TRBJ1-1, the V gene TRBV19; TRBD1 agrees at 7 bases. Trimming took 9 bases from V and 8 from J; bases not matched to a gene: 6. The CDR3 covers 11 residues. The germline V gene has CDR1 LNHDA and CDR2 SQIVND (reference sequence). CDR3 amino acids: CASKKTGEAFF. CDR3 nucleotide sequence: TGTGCCAGCAAAAAGACAGGGGAAGCTTTCTTT.

This chain uses TRBV4-2 with TRBJ2-1; 10 bases line up with TRBD1. This CDR3 is 14 amino acids long. The V gene's germline CDR1 is LGHNA and CDR2 YNFKEQ. V was clipped by 4 bases and J by 7 bases; unmatched bases: 4. CDR3 sequence reads: CASSPGTGVNEQFF. The CDR3 nucleotides are TGTGCCAGCAGCCCCGGGACAGGGGTTAATGAGCAGTTCTTC.

This chain joins TRBV10-3 and TRBJ2-2; possibly TRBD2 for D (5 bases). The CDR3 is made up of 13 amino acids. V dropped 4 bases and J dropped 6 bases, with 9 bases sitting between them. Germline-derived CDR1 and CDR2 are ENHRY and SYGVKD. CDR3 nucleotide sequence: TGTGCCATCAGTGTCGAGGAGGCCGGGGAGCTGTTTTTT. This encodes CAISVEEAGELFF.

The chain has TRBV6-1 and TRBJ2-1, with D possibly matching TRBD1 (6 bases). Germline V lookup: CDR1 MNHNS, CDR2 SASEGT. V lost 6 bases to trimming and J lost 13 bases, with 13 bases between them. The CDR3 is 11 amino acids. CDR3 protein: CASSEQGIQFF. The CDR3 nucleotides read TGTGCCAGCAGCGAACAGGGAATACAGTTCTTC.

The CDR3 loop is CASSTTSGRAIEQFF. Written as DNA, the CDR3 is TGTGCCAGCTCAACGACTAGCGGGAGGGCCATTGAGCAGTTCTTC. The rearrangement links TRBV18 to TRBJ2-1; 14 bases align to TRBD2. V gave up 5 bases and J gave up 9 bases; unmatched junction bases: 6. The CDR3 runs 15 residues. Per germline, CDR1 KGHSH and CDR2 LQKENI. Full variable domain (outside the CDR3, taken from reference TRBV18 and TRBJ2-1): NAGVMQNPRHLVRRRGQEARLRCSPMKGHSHVYWYRQLPEEGLKFMVYLQKENIIDESGMPKERFSAEFPKEGPSILRIQQVVRGDSAAYFCASSTTSGRAIEQFFGPGTRLTVL.

The chain joins TRBV6-1 to TRBJ2-7, with 8 bases aligning to TRBD1. V lost 1 base to trimming and J lost 0 bases; unmatched junction nucleotides: 11. Per the germline V gene, CDR1 is MNHNS and CDR2 is SASEGT. This CDR3 is 18 amino acids long. CDR3 bases: TGTGCCAGCAGTGAAGGATGGACAGGGATGGGATCCTCCTACGAGCAGTACTTC. Its protein product is CASSEGWTGMGSSYEQYF.

CDR3 DNA sequence: TGTGCCAGCAGCTTAGCGGCGACAGGAGCCTATGGCTACACCTTC. This codes for CASSLAATGAYGYTF. This chain uses TRBV5-4 with TRBJ1-2, with D tentatively TRBD1 (6 bases). This CDR3 has 15 residues. Germline CDR1 SGHNT, CDR2 YYREEE (reference sequence). V was clipped by 2 bases and J by 4 bases, with 15 bases between them.

The V gene is TRBV10-3, the J gene TRBJ2-3, with D perhaps TRBD2 (5 bases). The CDR3 totals 12 residues. Germline V lookup: CDR1 ENHRY, CDR2 SYGVKD. V lost 6 bases and J lost 12, with 16 bases in between. The CDR3 sequence: CAISHGLSPQYF. In DNA, the CDR3 is TGTGCCATCAGCCACGGACTTTCCCCACAGTATTTT.

The chain links TRBV29-1 to TRBJ2-5; 7 bases line up with TRBD2. After removal of 4 bases from V and 5 bases from J, the junction contained 4 bases not matched to a gene. Germline V gene sequence: CDR1 SQVTM, CDR2 ANQGSEA. The CDR3 has 12 amino acids. CDR3 nucleotides: TGCAGCGTTGGACTAGCCGAGGAGACCCAGTACTTC. Its protein is CSVGLAEETQYF.

The chain links TRBV30 to TRBJ2-3, with 8 nucleotides matching TRBD1. V gave up 5 bases and J gave up 1 base; unmatched junction bases: 14. Germline V gene sequence: CDR1 GTSNPN, CDR2 SVGIG (reference sequence). CDR3 size: 17 residues. CDR3: CAWSGTGSLSGTDTQYF. Written as DNA, the CDR3 is TGTGCCTGGTCCGGGACAGGCTCCCTTTCGGGCACAGATACGCAGTATTTT.

V usage is TRBV4-1 and J usage is TRBJ1-2; D is possibly TRBD1 (6 bases). The ends were cut back, 2 bases at V and 3 bases at J, with 13 bases in the middle. The germline gives CDR1 MGHRA, CDR2 YSYEKL. The CDR3 is 15 amino acids. The CDR3 spells CASSQPDRRYYGYTF. The CDR3 coding sequence is TGCGCCAGCAGCCAACCCGACAGGCGGTACTATGGCTACACCTTC.

This clone came up once. This chain links TRBV11-3 with TRBJ2-1, with TRBD1 matching over 10 bases. Germline V gene lookup returns CDR1 SGHNT and CDR2 YENEEA. V was pared by 5 bases and J by 8 bases, with 9 bases of the junction left unmatched. The CDR3 consists of 15 residues. Here the CDR3 reads CASSPPGQGFDEQFF. CDR3 coding DNA: TGTGCCAGCAGCCCACCGGGACAGGGGTTCGATGAGCAGTTCTTC.

The CDR3 loop is CASSLSSGNTIYF. As DNA, the CDR3 is TGTGCCAGCTCACTGAGCTCTGGAAACACCATATATTTT. The chain couples TRBV18 to TRBJ1-3; no clear D gene. Trimming stripped 4 bases from V and 0 bases from J, with 4 bases between. The germline V gene encodes CDR1 KGHSH and CDR2 LQKENI. The CDR3 runs to 13 residues.

J is TRBJ1-4 and V is TRBV2, with 8 bases that match TRBD1. The CDR3 loop spans 14 amino acids. Trimming at V came to 6 bases and at J to 7 bases, leaving 7 bases not matched to a gene. The V gene's germline CDR1 is SNHLY and CDR2 FYNNEI. CDR3 protein: CASRPDRGGEKLFF. CDR3 nucleotide sequence: TGTGCCAGCAGGCCCGACAGGGGTGGTGAAAAACTGTTTTTT.

Note on this clone: One junction end does not reproduce the germline sequence, and a read error may be involved. The chain recombines TRBV19 with TRBJ2-7, with 8 nucleotides matching TRBD2. Per germline, CDR1 LNHDA and CDR2 SQIVND (reference sequence). This CDR3 spans 14 amino acids. The CDR3 is CASSIDGTTGTRTF. For the CDR3, the DNA is TGTGCCAGTAGTATAGATGGAACGACCGGGACTAGAACCTTC.

The CDR3 reads CASSLVRQETQYF. CDR3 DNA: TGTGCCAGCAGCTTGGTCAGGCAAGAGACCCAGTACTTC. The J gene is TRBJ2-5, the V gene TRBV5-4; no clear D. Germline CDR1 SGHNT, CDR2 YYREEE (reference sequence). This CDR3 has 13 amino acids. V lost 0 bases to trimming and J lost 2 bases, with 5 bases between them.